One sample yielded the 2 T cell receptor beta chains listed below, sequenced in a study of T cell responses to AZD1222 COVID-19 vaccine. The table came from immunoSEQ multiplex PCR; TCRdb's copy has only in-frame clones and leaves some out. The sample holds roughly 190,000 clones, approximately 92% seen once. Sequenced here: peripheral blood, sampled on day 0 of AZD1222 vaccination. The receptors derive from an adult in good health.

This chain uses TRBV19 with TRBJ1-1; D gene ambiguous. The CDR3 is made up of 13 amino acids. Per germline, CDR1 LNHDA and CDR2 SQIVND (reference sequence). The germline V and J ends were trimmed by 5 bases and 4 bases, with 11 bases remaining between them. The CDR3 DNA is TGTGCCAGTAGTGTGGACGCGGGCACTGAAGCTTTCTTT. It translates to CASSVDAGTEAFF. Together with reference TRBV19 and TRBJ1-1, the CDR3 gives the full variable domain: DGGITQSPKYLFRKEGQNVTLSCEQNLNHDAMYWYRQDPGQGLRLIYYSQIVNDFQKGDIAEGYSVSREKKESFPLTVTSAQKNPTAFYLCASSVDAGTEAFFGQGTRLTVV.

V usage is TRBV6-5 and J usage is TRBJ1-1; the D is unclear. Germline assignment: CDR1 MNHEY and CDR2 SVGAGI. This CDR3 contains 14 residues. V was cut by 5 bases and J by 4 bases, with 14 bases left in between. The CDR3 coding sequence is TGTGCCAGCAGTACCTTCGGGCGGATCACTGAAGCTTTCTTT. This sequence encodes CASSTFGRITEAFF.